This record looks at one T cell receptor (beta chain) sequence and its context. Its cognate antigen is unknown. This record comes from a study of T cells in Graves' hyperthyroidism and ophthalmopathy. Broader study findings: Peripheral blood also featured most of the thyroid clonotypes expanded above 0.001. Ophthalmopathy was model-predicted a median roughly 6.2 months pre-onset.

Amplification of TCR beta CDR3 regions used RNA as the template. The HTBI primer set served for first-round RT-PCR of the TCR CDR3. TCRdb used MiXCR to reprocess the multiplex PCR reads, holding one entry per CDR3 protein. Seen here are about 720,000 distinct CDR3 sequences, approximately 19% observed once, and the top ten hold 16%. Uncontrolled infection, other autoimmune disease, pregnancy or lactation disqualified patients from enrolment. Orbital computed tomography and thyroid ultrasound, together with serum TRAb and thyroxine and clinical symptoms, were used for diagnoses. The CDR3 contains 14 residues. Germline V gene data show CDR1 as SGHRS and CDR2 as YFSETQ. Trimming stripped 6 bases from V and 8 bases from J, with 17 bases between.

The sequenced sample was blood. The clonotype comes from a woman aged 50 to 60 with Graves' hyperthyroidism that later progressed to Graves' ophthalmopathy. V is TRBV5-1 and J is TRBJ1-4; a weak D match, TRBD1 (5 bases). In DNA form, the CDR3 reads TGCGCCAGCACGGATACGGGGGACCAAGAAAAACTGTTTTTT. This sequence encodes CASTDTGDQEKLFF.